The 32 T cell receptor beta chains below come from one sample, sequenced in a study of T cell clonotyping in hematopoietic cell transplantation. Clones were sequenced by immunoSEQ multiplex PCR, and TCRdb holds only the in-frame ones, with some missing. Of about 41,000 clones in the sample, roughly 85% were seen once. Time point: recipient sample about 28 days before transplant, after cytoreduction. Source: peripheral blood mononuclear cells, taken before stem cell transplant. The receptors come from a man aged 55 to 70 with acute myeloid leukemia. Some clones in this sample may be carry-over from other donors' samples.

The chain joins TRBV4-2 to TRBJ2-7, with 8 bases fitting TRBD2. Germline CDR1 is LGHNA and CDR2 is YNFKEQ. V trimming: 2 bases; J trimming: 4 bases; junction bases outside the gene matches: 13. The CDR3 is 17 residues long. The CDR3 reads CASSQLKLGGGTYEQYF. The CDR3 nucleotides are TGTGCCAGCAGCCAACTCAAATTAGGCGGGGGGACTTACGAGCAGTACTTC.

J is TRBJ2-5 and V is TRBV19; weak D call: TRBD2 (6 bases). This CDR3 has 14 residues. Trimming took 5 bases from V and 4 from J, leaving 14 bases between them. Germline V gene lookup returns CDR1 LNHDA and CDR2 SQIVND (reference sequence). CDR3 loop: CASSAGPVAETQYF. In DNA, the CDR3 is TGTGCCAGTAGTGCGGGACCGGTGGCAGAGACCCAGTACTTC. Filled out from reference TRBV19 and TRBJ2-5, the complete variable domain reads DGGITQSPKYLFRKEGQNVTLSCEQNLNHDAMYWYRQDPGQGLRLIYYSQIVNDFQKGDIAEGYSVSREKKESFPLTVTSAQKNPTAFYLCASSAGPVAETQYFGPGTRLLVL.

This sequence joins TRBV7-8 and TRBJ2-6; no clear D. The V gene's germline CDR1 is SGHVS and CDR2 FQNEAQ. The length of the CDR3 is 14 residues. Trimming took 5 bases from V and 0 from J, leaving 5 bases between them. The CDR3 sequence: CASSTLSGANVLTF. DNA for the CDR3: TGTGCCAGCAGCACCCTCTCTGGGGCCAACGTCCTGACTTTC.

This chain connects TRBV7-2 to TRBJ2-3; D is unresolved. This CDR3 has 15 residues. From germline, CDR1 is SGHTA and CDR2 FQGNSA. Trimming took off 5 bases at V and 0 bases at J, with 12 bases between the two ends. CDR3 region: CASSPSLSSTDTQYF. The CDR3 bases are TGTGCCAGCAGCCCAAGCCTTTCTAGCACAGATACGCAGTATTTT.

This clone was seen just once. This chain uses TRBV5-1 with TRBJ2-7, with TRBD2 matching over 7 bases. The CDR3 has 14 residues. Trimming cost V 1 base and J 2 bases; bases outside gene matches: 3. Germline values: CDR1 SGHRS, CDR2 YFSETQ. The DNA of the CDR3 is TGCGCCAGCAGCTTGACAGCGGGGACCTACGAGCAGTACTTC. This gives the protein CASSLTAGTYEQYF.

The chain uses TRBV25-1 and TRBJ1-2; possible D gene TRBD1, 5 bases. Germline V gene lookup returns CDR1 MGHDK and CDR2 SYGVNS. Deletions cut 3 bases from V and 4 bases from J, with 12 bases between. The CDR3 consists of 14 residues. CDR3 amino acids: CASSELGEGYGYTF. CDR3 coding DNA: TGTGCCAGCAGTGAGCTAGGGGAGGGCTATGGCTACACCTTC.

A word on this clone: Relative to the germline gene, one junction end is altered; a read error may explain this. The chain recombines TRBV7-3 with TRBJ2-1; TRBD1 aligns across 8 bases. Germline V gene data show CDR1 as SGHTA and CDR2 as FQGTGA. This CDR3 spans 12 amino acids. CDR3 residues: CASSQSGTGLIF. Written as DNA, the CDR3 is TGTGCCAGCAGCCAATCCGGGACAGGACTTATCTTC.

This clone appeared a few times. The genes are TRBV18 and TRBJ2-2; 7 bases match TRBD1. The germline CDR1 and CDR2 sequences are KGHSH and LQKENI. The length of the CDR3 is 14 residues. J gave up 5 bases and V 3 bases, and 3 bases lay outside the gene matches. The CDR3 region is CASSPGQRTGELFF. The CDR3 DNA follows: TGTGCCAGCTCACCGGGACAGAGGACCGGGGAGCTGTTTTTT.

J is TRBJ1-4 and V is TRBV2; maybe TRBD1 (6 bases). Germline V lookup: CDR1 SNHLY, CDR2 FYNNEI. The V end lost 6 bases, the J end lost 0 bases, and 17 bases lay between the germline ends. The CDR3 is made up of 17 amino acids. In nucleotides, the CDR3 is TGTGCCAGCAGCCTGATAACAGGGACCTCAACTAATGAAAAACTGTTTTTT. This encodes CASSLITGTSTNEKLFF.

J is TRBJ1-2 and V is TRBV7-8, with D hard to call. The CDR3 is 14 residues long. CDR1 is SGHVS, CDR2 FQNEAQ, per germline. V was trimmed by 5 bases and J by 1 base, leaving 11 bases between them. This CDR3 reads CASSPREGNYGYTF. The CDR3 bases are TGTGCCAGCAGCCCCCGGGAGGGTAACTATGGCTACACCTTC.

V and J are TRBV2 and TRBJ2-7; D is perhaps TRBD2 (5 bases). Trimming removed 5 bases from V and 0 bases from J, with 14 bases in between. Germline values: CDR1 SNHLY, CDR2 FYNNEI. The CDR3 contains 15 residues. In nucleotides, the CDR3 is TGTGCCAGCAGTTCCCCGGGGAGACTCTCCTACGAGCAGTACTTC. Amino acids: CASSSPGRLSYEQYF. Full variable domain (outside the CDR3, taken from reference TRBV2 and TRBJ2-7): EPEVTQTPSHQVTQMGQEVILRCVPISNHLYFYWYRQILGQKVEFLVSFYNNEISEKSEIFDDQFSVERPDGSNFTLKIRSTKLEDSAMYFCASSSPGRLSYEQYFGPGTRLTVT.

CDR3 coding DNA: TGTGCCTGGAGTCTAGTTTCTAGTGGCTACACCTTC. It codes for CAWSLVSSGYTF. The chain uses TRBV30 and TRBJ1-2; no definite D call. Germline CDR1 GTSNPN, CDR2 SVGIG (reference sequence). Deletions cut 2 bases from V and 7 bases from J, with 11 bases between. The length of the CDR3 is 12 residues.

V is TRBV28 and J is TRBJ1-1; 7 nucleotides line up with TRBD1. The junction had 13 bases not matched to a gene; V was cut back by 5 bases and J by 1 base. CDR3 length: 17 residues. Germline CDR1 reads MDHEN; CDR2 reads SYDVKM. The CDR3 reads CASSTYGRGGRNTEAFF. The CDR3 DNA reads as TGTGCCAGCAGTACATACGGACGAGGGGGCCGGAACACTGAAGCTTTCTTT. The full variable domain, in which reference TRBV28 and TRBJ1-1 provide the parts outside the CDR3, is DVKVTQSSRYLVKRTGEKVFLECVQDMDHENMFWYRQDPGLGLRLIYFSYDVKMKEKGDIPEGYSVSREKKERFSLILESASTNQTSMYLCASSTYGRGGRNTEAFFGQGTRLTVV.

The CDR3 sequence is CASSAPGQQPLHF. CDR3 bases: TGTGCCAGTAGTGCCCCGGGACAGCAGCCCCTCCACTTT. This rearrangement joins TRBV19 to TRBJ1-6, with TRBD1 matching 7 bases. This CDR3 has 13 residues. CDR1 LNHDA and CDR2 SQIVND come from the germline V gene (reference sequence). J was trimmed by 13 bases and V by 5 bases; bases with no gene match: 8.

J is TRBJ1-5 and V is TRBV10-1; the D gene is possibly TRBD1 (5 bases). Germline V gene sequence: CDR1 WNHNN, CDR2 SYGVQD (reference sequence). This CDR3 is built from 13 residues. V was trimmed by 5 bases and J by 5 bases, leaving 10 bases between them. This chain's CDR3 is CASSWTHDQPQHF. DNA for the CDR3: TGCGCCAGCAGTTGGACACACGATCAGCCCCAGCATTTT.

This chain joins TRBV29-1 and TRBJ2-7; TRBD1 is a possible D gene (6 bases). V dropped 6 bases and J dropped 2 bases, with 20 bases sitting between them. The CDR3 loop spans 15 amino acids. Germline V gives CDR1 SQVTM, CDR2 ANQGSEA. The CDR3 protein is CSVDRTALRTYEQYF. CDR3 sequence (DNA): TGCAGCGTCGACAGGACTGCCTTGAGGACCTACGAGCAGTACTTC.

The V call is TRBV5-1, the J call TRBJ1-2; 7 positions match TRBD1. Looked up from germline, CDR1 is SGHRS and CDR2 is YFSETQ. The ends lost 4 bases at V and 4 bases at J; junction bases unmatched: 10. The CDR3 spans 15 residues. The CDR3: CASSGGTDGLYGYTF. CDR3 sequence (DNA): TGCGCCAGCAGCGGCGGGACAGACGGGCTCTATGGCTACACCTTC.

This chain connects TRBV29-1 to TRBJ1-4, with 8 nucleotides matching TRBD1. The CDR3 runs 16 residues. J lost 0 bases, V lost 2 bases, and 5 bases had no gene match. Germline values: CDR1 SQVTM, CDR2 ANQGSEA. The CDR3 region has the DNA TGCAGCGTTGAACTCCGGACAGGGCCAACTAATGAAAAACTGTTTTTT. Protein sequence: CSVELRTGPTNEKLFF.

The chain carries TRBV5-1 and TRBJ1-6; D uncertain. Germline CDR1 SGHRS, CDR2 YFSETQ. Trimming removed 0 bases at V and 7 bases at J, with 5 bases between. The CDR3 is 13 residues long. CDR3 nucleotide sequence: TGCGCCAGCAGCTTGGAACCCAATTCACCCCTCCACTTT. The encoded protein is CASSLEPNSPLHF.

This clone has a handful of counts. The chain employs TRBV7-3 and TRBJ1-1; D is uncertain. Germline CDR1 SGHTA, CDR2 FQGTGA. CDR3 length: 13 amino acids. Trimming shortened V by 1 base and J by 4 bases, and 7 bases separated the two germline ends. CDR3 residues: CASSLKAGTEAFF. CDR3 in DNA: TGTGCCAGCAGCTTAAAGGCGGGCACTGAAGCTTTCTTT.

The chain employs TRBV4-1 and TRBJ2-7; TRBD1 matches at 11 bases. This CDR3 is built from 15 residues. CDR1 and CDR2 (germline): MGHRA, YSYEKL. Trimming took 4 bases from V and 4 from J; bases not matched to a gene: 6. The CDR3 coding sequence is TGCGCCAGCAGCCTGTGGACAGGGGGCTCATACGAGCAGTACTTC. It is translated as CASSLWTGGSYEQYF.

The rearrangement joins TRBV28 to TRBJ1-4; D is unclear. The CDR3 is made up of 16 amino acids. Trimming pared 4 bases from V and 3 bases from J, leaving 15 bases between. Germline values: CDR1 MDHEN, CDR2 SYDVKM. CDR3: CASSSSPEAANEKLFF. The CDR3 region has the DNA TGTGCCAGCAGTTCCTCCCCGGAAGCAGCTAATGAAAAACTGTTTTTT. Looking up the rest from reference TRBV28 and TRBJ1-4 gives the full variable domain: DVKVTQSSRYLVKRTGEKVFLECVQDMDHENMFWYRQDPGLGLRLIYFSYDVKMKEKGDIPEGYSVSREKKERFSLILESASTNQTSMYLCASSSSPEAANEKLFFGSGTQLSVL.

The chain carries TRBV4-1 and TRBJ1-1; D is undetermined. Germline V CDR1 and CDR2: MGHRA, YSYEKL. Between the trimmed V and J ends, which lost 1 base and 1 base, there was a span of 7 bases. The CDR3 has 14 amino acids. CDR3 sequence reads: CASSQGRGNTEAFF. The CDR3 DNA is TGCGCCAGCAGCCAAGGCCGGGGGAACACTGAAGCTTTCTTT.

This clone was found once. CDR3 sequence reads: CARRSILGTEAFF. CDR3 sequence (DNA): TGTGCCAGAAGGTCCATCTTGGGAACTGAAGCTTTCTTT. The chain couples TRBV5-3 to TRBJ1-1; D not certain. TRBV5-3 is designated an ORF whose function remains uncertain. The CDR3 is made up of 13 amino acids. The V end was cut by 5 bases, the J end by 5 bases, with 13 bases between.

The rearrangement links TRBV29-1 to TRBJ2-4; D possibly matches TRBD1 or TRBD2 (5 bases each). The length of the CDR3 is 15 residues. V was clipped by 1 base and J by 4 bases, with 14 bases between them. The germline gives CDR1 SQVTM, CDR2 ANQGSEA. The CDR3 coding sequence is TGCAGCGTTGAAGCACGGGGCAGGGAAAAAAACATTCAGTACTTC. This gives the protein CSVEARGREKNIQYF.

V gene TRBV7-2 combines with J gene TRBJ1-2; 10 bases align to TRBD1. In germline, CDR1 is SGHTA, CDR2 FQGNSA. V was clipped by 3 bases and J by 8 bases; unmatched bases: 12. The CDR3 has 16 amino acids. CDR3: CASSFQLTGGAGGYTF. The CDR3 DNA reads TGTGCCAGCAGCTTCCAACTGACAGGGGGCGCGGGAGGCTACACCTTC.

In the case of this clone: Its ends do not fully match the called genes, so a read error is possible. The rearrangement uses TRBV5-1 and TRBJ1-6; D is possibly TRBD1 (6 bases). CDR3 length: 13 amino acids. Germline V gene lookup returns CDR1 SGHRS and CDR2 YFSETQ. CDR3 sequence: CASSLDSNSPLHF. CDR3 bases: TGCGCCAGCAGTTTGGACAGTAATTCACCCCTCCACTTT. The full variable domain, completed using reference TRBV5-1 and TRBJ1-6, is KAGVTQTPRYLIKTRGQQVTLSCSPISGHRSVSWYQQTPGQGLQFLFEYFSETQRNKGNFPGRFSGRQFSNSRSEMNVSTLELGDSALYLCASSLDSNSPLHFGNGTRLTVT.

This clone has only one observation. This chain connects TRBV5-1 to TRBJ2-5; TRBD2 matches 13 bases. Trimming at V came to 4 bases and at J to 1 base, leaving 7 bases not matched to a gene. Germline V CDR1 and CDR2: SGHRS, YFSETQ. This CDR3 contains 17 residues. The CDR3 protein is CASSPGLAGALQETQYF. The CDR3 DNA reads TGCGCCAGCAGCCCAGGACTAGCGGGGGCCCTCCAAGAGACCCAGTACTTC.

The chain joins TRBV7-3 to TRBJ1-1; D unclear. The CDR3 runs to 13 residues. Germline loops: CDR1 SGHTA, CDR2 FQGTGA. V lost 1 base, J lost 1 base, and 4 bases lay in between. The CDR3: CASSLMGNTEAFF. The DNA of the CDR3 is TGTGCCAGCAGCTTAATGGGGAACACTGAAGCTTTCTTT.

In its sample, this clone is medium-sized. The CDR3 DNA follows: TGTGCCACTAATAGCGGGGGGGAAGAGACCCAGTACTTC. Translating gives CATNSGGEETQYF. The rearrangement uses TRBV19 and TRBJ2-5; 11 bases are shared with TRBD2. After removal of 10 bases from V and 3 bases from J, the junction contained 4 bases not matched to a gene. Germline V gene sequence: CDR1 LNHDA, CDR2 SQIVND (reference sequence). The CDR3 is 13 amino acids.

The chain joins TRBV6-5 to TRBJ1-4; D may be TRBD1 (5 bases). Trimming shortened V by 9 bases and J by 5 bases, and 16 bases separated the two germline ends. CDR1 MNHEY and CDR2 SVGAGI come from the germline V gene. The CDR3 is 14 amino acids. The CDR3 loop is CASRDGGANEKLFF. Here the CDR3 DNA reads TGTGCCAGTAGGGACGGCGGAGCAAATGAAAAACTGTTTTTT.

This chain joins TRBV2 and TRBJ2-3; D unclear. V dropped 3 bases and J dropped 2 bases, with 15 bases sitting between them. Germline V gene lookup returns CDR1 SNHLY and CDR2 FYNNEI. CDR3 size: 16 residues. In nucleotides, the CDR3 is TGTGCCAGCAGTGACCGGCGGCGACTGACCACAGATACGCAGTATTTT. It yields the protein CASSDRRRLTTDTQYF.